The 10 T cell receptor beta chains in this list originate from one sample, sequenced in a study of blood T cell repertoires in COVID-19. Using immunoSEQ multiplex PCR, the repertoire was profiled, and TCRdb retains in-frame clones only, with some absent. The data show around 75,000 clones, more than 80% seen once. The sample was peripheral blood. These receptors were obtained from a man over 45 with COVID-19, enrolled during active disease.

V is TRBV6-2 or TRBV6-3 and J is TRBJ2-3; 8 bases map to TRBD2. The CDR3 totals 14 residues. The ends lost 6 bases at V and 4 bases at J; junction bases unmatched: 6. Looked up from germline, CDR1 is MNHEY and CDR2 is SVGEGT. The CDR3 sequence is CASSTGTSPDTQYF. CDR3 DNA: TGTGCCAGCAGCACCGGGACTAGTCCAGATACGCAGTATTTT.

The genes are TRBV6-5 and TRBJ2-3; 9 bases line up with TRBD1. Trimming at V came to 5 bases and at J to 5 bases, leaving 5 bases not matched to a gene. CDR1 MNHEY and CDR2 SVGAGI come from the germline V gene. This CDR3 is built from 14 residues. The CDR3 DNA reads TGTGCCAGCAGTCCGGGACAGGGTATAGATACGCAGTATTTT. It yields the protein CASSPGQGIDTQYF.

V is TRBV27 and J is TRBJ2-7; D might be TRBD1 (6 bases). From germline, CDR1 is MNHEY and CDR2 SMNVEV (reference sequence). Trimming left V 5 bases short and J 1 base short, with 12 bases between. The CDR3 has 14 residues. In DNA form, the CDR3 reads TGTGCCAGCAGTCCGCCGACAGGTTCCTACGAGCAGTACTTC. Its protein product is CASSPPTGSYEQYF.

V and J are TRBV19 and TRBJ2-1, with TRBD1 matching 10 bases. The CDR3 is 14 residues long. Trimming at V came to 7 bases and at J to 8 bases, leaving 8 bases not matched to a gene. Germline V CDR1 and CDR2: LNHDA, SQIVND (reference sequence). CDR3 sequence: CASMSGQGWDEQFF. CDR3 DNA sequence: TGTGCCAGTATGTCGGGACAGGGGTGGGATGAGCAGTTCTTC.

The V gene is TRBV6-2 or TRBV6-3, the J gene TRBJ2-2, with a weak D call TRBD2 (6 bases). The length of the CDR3 is 13 residues. Trimming pared 4 bases from V and 5 bases from J, leaving 8 bases between. Germline V gene lookup returns CDR1 MNHEY and CDR2 SVGEGT. CDR3 in DNA: TGTGCCAGCAGTTTCGGGGGAACCGGGGAGCTGTTTTTT. This gives the protein CASSFGGTGELFF.

This sequence joins TRBV7-9 and TRBJ2-3, with a tentative D call TRBD1 (5 bases). Deletions cut 5 bases from V and 10 bases from J, with 13 bases between. CDR3 length: 12 residues. The germline V gene encodes CDR1 SEHNR and CDR2 FQNEAQ (reference sequence). The CDR3, as DNA: TGTGCCAGCAGCCCCAGGGCGCCCCCGCAGTATTTT. It translates to CASSPRAPPQYF.

The rearrangement uses TRBV11-2 and TRBJ2-1; the match to TRBD1 covers 7 bases. This CDR3 has 14 residues. In germline, CDR1 is SGHAT, CDR2 FQNNGV. J gave up 6 bases and V 5 bases, and 7 bases lay outside the gene matches. The CDR3 protein is CASSDRVRRNEQFF. The CDR3 DNA reads TGTGCCAGCAGCGACAGGGTCCGTCGCAATGAGCAGTTCTTC.

CDR3 protein: CASSQKTGPGTDTQYF. The CDR3 DNA is TGCGCCAGCAGCCAAAAAACAGGGCCGGGCACAGATACGCAGTATTTT. The V gene is TRBV4-1, the J gene TRBJ2-3, with a tentative D call TRBD1 (6 bases). Germline V gene sequence: CDR1 MGHRA, CDR2 YSYEKL. The CDR3 has 16 residues. Between the trimmed V and J ends, which lost 2 bases and 1 base, there was a span of 13 bases.

J is TRBJ2-2 and V is TRBV7-8; D is undetermined. Germline values: CDR1 SGHVS, CDR2 FQNEAQ. The CDR3 has 15 amino acids. Trimming shortened V by 2 bases and J by 1 base, and 8 bases separated the two germline ends. CDR3 amino acids: CASSLPKMNTGELFF. CDR3 bases: TGTGCCAGCAGCTTACCTAAAATGAACACCGGGGAGCTGTTTTTT.

This rearrangement joins TRBV7-9 to TRBJ1-2; weak D call: TRBD1 (6 bases). V lost 6 bases and J lost 2, with 16 bases in between. Germline V gives CDR1 SEHNR, CDR2 FQNEAQ (reference sequence). The CDR3 runs to 15 residues. The chain's CDR3 is CASRPSKGGNYGYTF. Written as DNA, the CDR3 is TGTGCCAGCAGGCCGTCTAAGGGGGGGAACTATGGCTACACCTTC.